This TCR beta chain was identified in a study of cytomegalovirus exposure and HLA in healthy donors. Note on this clone: No antigen is known for it.

Use of 60 Vbeta and 13 Jbeta primers characterized the PCR. Measured with immunoSEQ multiplex PCR; TCRdb has only the in-frame clones, and not every one. This table holds 200,000 or so clones, 84% found once. Overall study findings and caveats: Evidence from a later analysis indicated that most CMV-associated TCR beta chains looked HLA-restricted.

Sequencing used PBMCs. This clonotype originated in a boy aged 5-17 years in good health and CMV-seronegative.

The CDR3 nucleotides are TGTGCCAGCAGTTCAAGGGGTCGGGAAAAACTGTTTTTT. Translation: CASSSRGREKLFF. The chain combines TRBV27 with TRBJ1-4; a possible D gene is TRBD1 (5 bases). This CDR3 spans 13 amino acids. Germline assignment: CDR1 MNHEY and CDR2 SMNVEV (reference sequence). V was pared by 4 bases and J by 8 bases, with 11 bases between.